The rows below give T cell receptor beta chains drawn from one sample of a study of CD8 T cells in ankylosing spondylitis. TCRdb reprocessed the 5' RACE reads via MiXCR and lists one record per CDR3 protein. The sample has some 120,000 distinct CDR3 sequences; about 13% are singletons. The sample consisted of blood, either unsorted or a sorted T cell fraction (not recorded which). The receptors here all came from a female donor with ankylosing spondylitis or in good health (not recorded which). Both conserved end residues are part of each CDR3. A D gene is named only where the DNA matches it firmly. Clone size is given for some rows only: seen once, a few or many times, or a class if the clone is expanded.

TRBD1,TRBJ1-1,TRBV28,many,TGTGCCAGCTTATACCCGGGACAGGGCATATTGAACACTGAAGCTTTCTTT,CASLYPGQGILNTEAFF
TRBD2,TRBJ2-2,TRBV10-3,.,TGTGCCATCAGTGAGCCGGGACTAGCGAACACCGGGGAGCTGTTTTTT,CAISEPGLANTGELFF
TRBD1,TRBJ1-4,TRBV7-2,.,TGTGCCAGCAGCTTAGCGTCGCCGGGACAGGATGGAAAACTGTTTTTT,CASSLASPGQDGKLFF
.,TRBJ2-1,TRBV5-6,.,TGTGCCAGCAGCTTGAAAAGATACAATGAGCAGTTCTTC,CASSLKRYNEQFF
.,TRBJ2-3,TRBV20-1,many,TGCAGTGCTAGGGTTGGGTCAGGGTCCGATACGCAGTATTTT,CSARVGSGSDTQYF
.,TRBJ1-1,TRBV10-3,few,TGTGCCATCAGTGGGCCGGGCCCGGAAGAAACTGAAGCTTTCTTT,CAISGPGPEETEAFF
TRBD2,TRBJ2-5,TRBV9,few,TGTGCCAGCAGCAAACTAGCGGCACTTCAAGAGACCCAGTACTTC,CASSKLAALQETQYF
.,TRBJ2-5,TRBV12-3/TRBV12-4,.,TGTGCCAGCAGCCGTTCCCAATTTGGGGAGACCCAGTACTTC,CASSRSQFGETQYF
.,TRBJ1-5,TRBV19,.,TGTGCCAGTACCACCGCCAATCAGCCCCAGCATTTT,CASTTANQPQHF
.,TRBJ1-4,TRBV9,many,TGTGCCAGCAGCGTCGGGGATTCGGCTAATGAAAAACTGTTTTTT,CASSVGDSANEKLFF
TRBD2,TRBJ2-3,TRBV10-3,few,TGTGCCATCAGTGTGGCCAGCGGGATAAGAAGAGATACGCAGTATTTT,CAISVASGIRRDTQYF
TRBD2,TRBJ2-5,TRBV9,once,TGTGCCAGCAGCGTTTCTAGCGGGAGTTACGAGACCCAGTACTTC,CASSVSSGSYETQYF
.,TRBJ2-3,TRBV7-7,few,TGTGCTAGCAGCTTAAGTCCAGGAGATACGCAGTATTTT,CASSLSPGDTQYF
.,TRBJ1-1,TRBV19,.,TGTGCCAGTACCCCTCTCGTGAGGAACACTGAAGCTTTCTTT,CASTPLVRNTEAFF
TRBD2,TRBJ2-3,TRBV6-5,many,TGTGCCAGCAGTTTCATACGACTAGCGGGGACCACAGATACGCAGTATTTT,CASSFIRLAGTTDTQYF
.,TRBJ2-7,TRBV6-1,many,TGTGCCAGCAGTGGAAGCGTCTACGAGCAGTACTTC,CASSGSVYEQYF
TRBD2,TRBJ2-1,TRBV20-1,.,TGCAGTGCTAGACCTATACTAGCGGTGATCCCCAATGAGCAGTTCTTC,CSARPILAVIPNEQFF
.,TRBJ2-1,TRBV18,few,TGTGCCAGCTCACCCAGGTCGATGAATGAGCAGTTCTTC,CASSPRSMNEQFF
TRBD1,TRBJ2-7,TRBV20-1,many,TGCAGTGCTACAGGGGGCGGTTCCTACGAGCAGTACTTC,CSATGGGSYEQYF
.,TRBJ2-7,TRBV4-1,few,TGCGCCAGCAGCCAAAATGACGTCGGTCCGTACTTC,CASSQNDVGPYF
.,TRBJ1-6,TRBV9,.,TGTGCCAGCAGCGGAGCAGGGAGTGATTCACCCCTCCACTTT,CASSGAGSDSPLHF
TRBD2,TRBJ2-2,TRBV6-1,.,TGTGCCAGCAACCAATTTCTTAGCGGGGGGCGCGTGGGGGAGCTGTTTTTT,CASNQFLSGGRVGELFF
TRBD2,TRBJ2-1,TRBV11-2,many,TGTGCCAGCAAAACCTCAAGACTAGCGGCTAACAATGAGCAGTTCTTC,CASKTSRLAANNEQFF
.,TRBJ2-7,TRBV30,few,TGTGCCTGGGACAGGCCCGACTACGAGCAGTACTTC,CAWDRPDYEQYF
.,TRBJ2-1,TRBV19,few,TGTGCCAGTGGGGCCAGATATGAGCAGTTCTTC,CASGARYEQFF
TRBD2,TRBJ2-1,TRBV7-9,.,TGTGCCAGCAGCTTGAGTCTAGCGGCTTACAATGAGCAGTTCTTC,CASSLSLAAYNEQFF
.,TRBJ1-1,TRBV7-9,.,TGTGCCAGCAGCGACTTTTCGAAGGATTTTGGCGAGGCTTTCTTT,CASSDFSKDFGEAFF
.,TRBJ2-1,TRBV11-2,.,TGTGCCAGCAGCTTATTGGGTGACAATACCTACAATGAGCAGTTCTTC,CASSLLGDNTYNEQFF
.,TRBJ2-3,TRBV28,many,TGTGCCAGCAGTCCAGTTGGAACAGATACGCAGTATTTT,CASSPVGTDTQYF
.,TRBJ2-2,TRBV12-3/TRBV12-4,.,TGTGCCAGCAGTTTAGGGGTAGTCTCCTACACCGGGGAGCTGTTTTTT,CASSLGVVSYTGELFF
.,TRBJ1-1,TRBV19,few,TGTGCCAGTAGGTCTGCCACTGAAGCTTTCTTT,CASRSATEAFF
TRBD2,TRBJ2-2,TRBV5-1,many,TGCGCCAGCAGCTTAAGGACTAGCGGGAACACCGGGGAGCTGTTTTTT,CASSLRTSGNTGELFF
.,TRBJ2-7,TRBV20-1,.,TGCAGTGCTGGAAAGTACGTCGTCGGCCCCTACGAGCAGTACTTC,CSAGKYVVGPYEQYF
TRBD1,TRBJ2-5,TRBV5-1,many,TGCGCCAGCAGCTCAGGAACGACAGGGACGGAGACCCAGTACTTC,CASSSGTTGTETQYF
.,TRBJ2-3,TRBV2,.,TGTGGCAGCAGTGAAGAGGCCAGCACAGATACGCAGTATTTT,CGSSEEASTDTQYF
TRBD2,TRBJ2-3,TRBV5-6,.,TGTGCCAGCACCGCGGGAGACGCCAGAACGCAGTATTTT,CASTAGDARTQYF
.,TRBJ2-1,TRBV7-3,.,TGTGCCAGCAGCTCAGACTATCGCTCCTACAATGAGCAGTTCTTC,CASSSDYRSYNEQFF
.,TRBJ2-6,TRBV4-1,.,TGCGCCAGCAGCCAAGGGGTCTCTGGGGCCAACGTCCTGACTTTC,CASSQGVSGANVLTF
TRBD2,TRBJ2-5,TRBV5-1,.,TGCGCCAGCAGCTTTGGGACTAGTTTAGAGACCCAGTACTTC,CASSFGTSLETQYF
.,TRBJ2-7,TRBV11-2,medium-sized,TGTGCCAGCAGCTCCCGATTTTCGAGCTCCTACGAGCAGTACTTC,CASSSRFSSSYEQYF
TRBD1,TRBJ1-1,TRBV6-1,.,TGTGCCAGCAGGCCCGGGACAGGGAAAAAAGCTTTCTTT,CASRPGTGKKAFF
TRBD2,TRBJ2-3,TRBV5-1,few,TGCGCCAGCAGCTCCGGACTAGCGGGGTACGATACGCAGTATTTT,CASSSGLAGYDTQYF
.,TRBJ1-2,TRBV4-2,many,TGTGCCAGCAGCCAAGATACCGGGGGCAATTATGGCTACACCTTC,CASSQDTGGNYGYTF
.,TRBJ1-1,TRBV2,few,TGTGCCAGCAGTGAAGCGCTTCAGGACAGTGGGGCATTGGGCACTGAAGCTTTCTTT,CASSEALQDSGALGTEAFF
.,TRBJ1-1,TRBV18,once,TGTGCCGGCTCACCACAAGTACAGACTCTACAGATGAACACTGAAGCTTTCTTT,CAGSPQVQTLQMNTEAFF
.,TRBJ2-1,TRBV5-1,.,TGCGCCAGCAGCCCTCTGACAACCTACAATGAGCAGTTCTTC,CASSPLTTYNEQFF
.,TRBJ1-5,TRBV2,.,TGTGCCAGCATGTGGGGCAGAGGGCACCCCTGGCCTAATCAGCCCCAGCATTTT,CASMWGRGHPWPNQPQHF
TRBD1,TRBJ2-7,TRBV7-9,.,TGTGCCAGCAGCTCGGGACAGGGGGCGAACTACGAGCAGTACTTC,CASSSGQGANYEQYF
TRBD1,TRBJ2-1,TRBV20-1,many,TGCAGTGCTAGTGGGGACAGGGGTAACAATGAGCAGTTCTTC,CSASGDRGNNEQFF
.,TRBJ2-2,TRBV20-1,many,TGCAGTGCTAGAGACAGGGGAGGCACCGGGGAGCTGTTTTTT,CSARDRGGTGELFF
.,TRBJ2-1,TRBV5-1,many,TGCGCCAGCAGCCCCGAGGGGGTAGGGGCGGTAAAGCAGTTCTTC,CASSPEGVGAVKQFF
TRBD1,TRBJ2-5,TRBV20-1,few,TGCAGTGCTAGAGATGTTTTGGCCGGGACAGGGTCCGGGACCCAGTACTTC,CSARDVLAGTGSGTQYF
.,TRBJ1-2,TRBV5-5,.,TGTGCCAGCAGCCTAGGAGTAATGAACAACTATGGCTACACCTTC,CASSLGVMNNYGYTF
.,TRBJ2-7,TRBV29-1,many,TGCAGCGTTGTTAGTGGTTCCTCCTACGAGCAGTACTTC,CSVVSGSSYEQYF
TRBD1,TRBJ2-7,TRBV3-1,many,TGTGCCAGCAGGCCGACGGGACAGGGATATTACGAGCAGTACTTC,CASRPTGQGYYEQYF
.,TRBJ1-4,TRBV20-1,few,TGCAGTGCTAAGAGGGGAACAACTAATGAAAAACTGTTTTTT,CSAKRGTTNEKLFF
.,TRBJ2-7,TRBV20-1,many,TGCAGTGCCCTGGGACTCGGCTCCTACGAGCAGTACTTC,CSALGLGSYEQYF
.,TRBJ1-4,TRBV29-1,.,TGCAGCGTTGAATTACAGAATGAAAAACTGTTTTTT,CSVELQNEKLFF
.,TRBJ2-1,TRBV12-3/TRBV12-4,few,TGTGCCAGCACCAGGGCCAATGAGCAGTTCTTC,CASTRANEQFF